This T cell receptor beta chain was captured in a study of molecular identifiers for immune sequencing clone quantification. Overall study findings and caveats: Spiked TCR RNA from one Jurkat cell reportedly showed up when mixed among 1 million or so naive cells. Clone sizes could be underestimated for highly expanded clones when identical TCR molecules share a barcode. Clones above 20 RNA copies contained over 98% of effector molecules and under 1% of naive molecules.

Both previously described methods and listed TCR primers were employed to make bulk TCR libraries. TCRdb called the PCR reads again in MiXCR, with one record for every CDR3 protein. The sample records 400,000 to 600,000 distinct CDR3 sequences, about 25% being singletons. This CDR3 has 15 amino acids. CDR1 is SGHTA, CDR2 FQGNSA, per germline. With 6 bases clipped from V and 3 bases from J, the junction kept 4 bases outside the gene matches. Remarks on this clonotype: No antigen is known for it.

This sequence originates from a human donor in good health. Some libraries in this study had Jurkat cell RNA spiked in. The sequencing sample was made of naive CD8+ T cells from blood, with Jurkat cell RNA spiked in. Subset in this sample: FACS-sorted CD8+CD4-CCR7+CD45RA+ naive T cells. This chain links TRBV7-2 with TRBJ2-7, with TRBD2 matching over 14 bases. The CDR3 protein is CASSTTSGGVYEQYF. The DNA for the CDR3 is TGTGCCAGCAGTACGACTAGCGGGGGGGTCTACGAGCAGTACTTC.